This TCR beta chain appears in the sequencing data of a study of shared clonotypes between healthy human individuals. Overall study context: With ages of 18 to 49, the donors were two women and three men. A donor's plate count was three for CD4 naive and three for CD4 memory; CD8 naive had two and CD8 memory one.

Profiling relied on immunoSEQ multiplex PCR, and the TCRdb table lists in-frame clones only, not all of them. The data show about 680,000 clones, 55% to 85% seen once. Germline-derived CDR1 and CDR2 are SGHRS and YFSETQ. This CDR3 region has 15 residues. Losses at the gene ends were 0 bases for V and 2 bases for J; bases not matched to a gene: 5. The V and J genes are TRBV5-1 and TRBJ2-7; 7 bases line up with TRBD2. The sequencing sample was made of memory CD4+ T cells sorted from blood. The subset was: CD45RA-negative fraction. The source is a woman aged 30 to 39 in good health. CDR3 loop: CASSLGLAEAYEQYF. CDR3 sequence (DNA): TGCGCCAGCAGCTTGGGACTAGCTGAAGCCTACGAGCAGTACTTC.